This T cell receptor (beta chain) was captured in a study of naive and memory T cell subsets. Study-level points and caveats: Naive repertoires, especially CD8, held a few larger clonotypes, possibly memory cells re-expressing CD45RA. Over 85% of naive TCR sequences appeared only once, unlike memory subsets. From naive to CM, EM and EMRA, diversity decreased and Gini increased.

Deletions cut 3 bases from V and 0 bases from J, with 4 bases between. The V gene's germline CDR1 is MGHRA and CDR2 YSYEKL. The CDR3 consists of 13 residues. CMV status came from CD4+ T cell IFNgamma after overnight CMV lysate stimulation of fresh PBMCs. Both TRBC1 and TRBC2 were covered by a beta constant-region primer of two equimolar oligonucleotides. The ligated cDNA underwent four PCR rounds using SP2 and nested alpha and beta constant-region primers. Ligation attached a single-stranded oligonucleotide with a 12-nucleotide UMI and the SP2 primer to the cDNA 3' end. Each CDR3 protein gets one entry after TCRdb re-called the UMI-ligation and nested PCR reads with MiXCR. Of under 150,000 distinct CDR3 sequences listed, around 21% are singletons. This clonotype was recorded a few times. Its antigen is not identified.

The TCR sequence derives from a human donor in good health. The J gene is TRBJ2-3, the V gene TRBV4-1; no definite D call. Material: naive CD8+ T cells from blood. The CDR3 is CASSQRSTDTQYF. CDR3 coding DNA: TGCGCCAGCAGCCAGAGGAGCACAGATACGCAGTATTTT.